This T cell receptor beta chain appears in the sequencing data of a study of blood T cell repertoires in COVID-19. Trimming took 5 bases from V and 2 from J, leaving 4 bases between them. CDR1 and CDR2 (germline): SEHNR, FQNEAQ (reference sequence). This CDR3 has 11 amino acids. Clones were sequenced by immunoSEQ multiplex PCR, and TCRdb holds only the in-frame ones, with some missing. The table shows approximately 200,000 clones, with around four fifths occurring only once. This receptor was identified in a woman aged 60 to 75 who had recovered from COVID-19. The source material was peripheral blood. The chain joins TRBV7-9 to TRBJ2-7; no reliable D call. This CDR3 is CASSVTYEQYF. The CDR3 nucleotides are TGTGCCAGCAGCGTCACCTACGAGCAGTACTTC.